The clone carrying this T cell receptor (beta chain) was seen repeatedly, ten times or more. Within the sample, other DNA sequences also encode this same CDR3. The source of the sample is a study of shared clonotypes between healthy human individuals. CDR1 and CDR2 (germline): GTSNPN, SVGIG (reference sequence). The V gene end was trimmed by 8 bases and the J gene end by 2 bases; junction bases not matched to a gene: 5. The CDR3 runs 13 residues. Splitting of each subset's genomic DNA was done evenly across several immunoSEQ plates. Sequencing used immunoSEQ multiplex PCR; TCRdb keeps in-frame clones, though not all of them. The sample carries about half a million clones, 60% to 80% recorded once.

The chain carries TRBV30 and TRBJ2-1, with TRBD2 matching over 8 bases. The sample taken for sequencing was PBMCs. The sequence was collected from a woman aged 40 to 55 in good health. Some clones in this sample may be carry-over from other donors' samples. The CDR3 region is CARGGLAYNEQFF. The CDR3, as DNA: TGTGCCCGGGGGGGACTAGCCTACAATGAGCAGTTCTTC.